This T cell receptor beta chain was obtained from a study of blood T cells in healthy people across ages. Across the whole study: Through template switching, about one barcoded beta molecule was captured per two T cells, as measured in model experiments.

Together with a sample-barcoded 5' primer, a J-beta primer mix was included in a second PCR lasting 7 to 11 cycles. Unique molecular identifiers of 12 random nucleotides labeled each cDNA. In TCRdb, the 5' RACE reads were re-called with MiXCR into one record per CDR3 protein. The table lists around 800,000 distinct CDR3 sequences, 40% to 50% of them singletons. This clonotype was observed a single time. Germline V gene data show CDR1 as SGHTA and CDR2 as FQGNSA. Trimming removed 5 bases from V and 0 bases from J, with 8 bases in between. There are 14 residues in the CDR3. Ranging in age from about 6 to 100, the donors were healthy Caucasian individuals from Russia. Total RNA extracted from each sample amounted to at least 6 micrograms.

Sequencing was carried out using blood. The chain has TRBV7-2 and TRBJ1-3; no firm D call. The clonotype was recovered from a man aged 55-75 years in good health. The CDR3 loop is CASSAGFSGNTIYF. The CDR3 region has the DNA TGTGCCAGCAGCGCAGGCTTCTCTGGAAACACCATATATTTT.